The source of this T cell receptor (beta chain) is a study of blood T cell repertoires in COVID-19. With V trimmed by 4 bases and J by 5 bases, 8 bases remained unmatched. The CDR3 covers 15 residues. Per germline, CDR1 LNHDA and CDR2 SQIVND (reference sequence). Clones were sequenced by immunoSEQ multiplex PCR, and TCRdb holds only the in-frame ones, with some missing. Of 350,000 to 450,000 clones listed, 85% are singletons. This clone was counted between two and nine times. The chain has TRBV19 and TRBJ1-5, with 7 bases identical to TRBD1. The sequenced sample was peripheral blood. This sequence originates from a woman in her late teens or twenties with acute or convalescent COVID-19. The CDR3: CASSKTGRDHQPQHF. For the CDR3, the DNA is TGTGCCAGTAGTAAGACAGGGAGAGATCATCAGCCCCAGCATTTT.